Detailed here is one TCR beta chain. Its antigen is not yet known. No qualities accompany the bases; no much larger clone lies one base away. The library was prepared using the immunoSEQ multiplex PCR assay. Not all clones reach the TCRdb copy of this immuneACCESS table, which keeps in-frame sequences only. Checked studies attribute under half of the gap to unresolved V genes and leave the rest unexplained. The sample contains 35,000 to 45,000 clones, around 70% of them found a single time. Approximately 10% of the sample is taken by the ten largest. This sample was included in a study of radiotherapy plus CTLA-4 blockade in lung cancer (dated by TCRdb to the late 2010s). For the study in its entirety: Objective responses occurred in more than 15% of enrolled patients, and under 40% achieved disease control. The research as a whole found: The strongest predictors of response were reported to be early dynamic shifts in blood T cell clones along with a rise in serum interferon-beta following radiation. After treatment with radiotherapy and ipilimumab, TCR clones that originated in tumors expanded in peripheral blood.

The study tested focal radiation therapy combined with CTLA-4 blockade (ipilimumab) in patients with chemo-refractory metastatic non-small-cell lung cancer. The sequence came from a human donor with non-small cell lung cancer who had stable disease on radiotherapy plus ipilimumab. This specimen was peripheral blood, taken from a patient treated with radiotherapy plus ipilimumab.

In nucleotide form, the sequence is TGCAGCGTCCGAAACAGGGGGCTGGAGGACATTCAGTACTTC. Its amino acids are CSVRNRGLEDIQYF. Recombination connected TRBV29-1 to TRBJ2-4; 9 middle bases align to TRBD1. The germline V gene yields SQVTM for CDR1 and ANQGSEA for CDR2. V is pruned by 6 bases and J by 8 bases, leaving 11 bases of the junction without a gene match. Including the terminal cysteine and phenylalanine, the CDR3 comprises 14 residues. Just the 42-base CDR3 DNA is kept, in frame starting at base 1.